Below, one T cell receptor (beta chain) is given with its context. Its target is not known. This record comes from a study of cytomegalovirus exposure and HLA in healthy donors. Study results and limitations: As confirmed in vitro, a few CMV-associated chains were specific for CMV antigens. In a later analysis, common viral pathogens appeared linked to several of the most significant clusters. TCR beta chain V- and J-gene trimming was linked, in a later analysis, to a missense variant in DCLRE1C.

Per the germline V gene, CDR1 is MDHEN and CDR2 is SYDVKM. J lost 3 bases, V lost 5 bases, and 6 bases had no gene match. This CDR3 contains 15 residues. The PCR made use of 60 Vbeta and 13 Jbeta primers. Measured with immunoSEQ multiplex PCR; TCRdb has only the in-frame clones, and not every one. The table includes 160,000 or so clones, roughly 87% detected once. Sequencing used PBMCs. The receptor was isolated from a woman between 50 and 59 years old in good health and CMV-seronegative. The chain uses TRBV28 and TRBJ2-2; TRBD1 matches 7 bases. CDR3 residues: CASSITGVDTGELFF. In nucleotides, the CDR3 is TGTGCCAGCAGTATAACAGGGGTCGACACCGGGGAGCTGTTTTTT.